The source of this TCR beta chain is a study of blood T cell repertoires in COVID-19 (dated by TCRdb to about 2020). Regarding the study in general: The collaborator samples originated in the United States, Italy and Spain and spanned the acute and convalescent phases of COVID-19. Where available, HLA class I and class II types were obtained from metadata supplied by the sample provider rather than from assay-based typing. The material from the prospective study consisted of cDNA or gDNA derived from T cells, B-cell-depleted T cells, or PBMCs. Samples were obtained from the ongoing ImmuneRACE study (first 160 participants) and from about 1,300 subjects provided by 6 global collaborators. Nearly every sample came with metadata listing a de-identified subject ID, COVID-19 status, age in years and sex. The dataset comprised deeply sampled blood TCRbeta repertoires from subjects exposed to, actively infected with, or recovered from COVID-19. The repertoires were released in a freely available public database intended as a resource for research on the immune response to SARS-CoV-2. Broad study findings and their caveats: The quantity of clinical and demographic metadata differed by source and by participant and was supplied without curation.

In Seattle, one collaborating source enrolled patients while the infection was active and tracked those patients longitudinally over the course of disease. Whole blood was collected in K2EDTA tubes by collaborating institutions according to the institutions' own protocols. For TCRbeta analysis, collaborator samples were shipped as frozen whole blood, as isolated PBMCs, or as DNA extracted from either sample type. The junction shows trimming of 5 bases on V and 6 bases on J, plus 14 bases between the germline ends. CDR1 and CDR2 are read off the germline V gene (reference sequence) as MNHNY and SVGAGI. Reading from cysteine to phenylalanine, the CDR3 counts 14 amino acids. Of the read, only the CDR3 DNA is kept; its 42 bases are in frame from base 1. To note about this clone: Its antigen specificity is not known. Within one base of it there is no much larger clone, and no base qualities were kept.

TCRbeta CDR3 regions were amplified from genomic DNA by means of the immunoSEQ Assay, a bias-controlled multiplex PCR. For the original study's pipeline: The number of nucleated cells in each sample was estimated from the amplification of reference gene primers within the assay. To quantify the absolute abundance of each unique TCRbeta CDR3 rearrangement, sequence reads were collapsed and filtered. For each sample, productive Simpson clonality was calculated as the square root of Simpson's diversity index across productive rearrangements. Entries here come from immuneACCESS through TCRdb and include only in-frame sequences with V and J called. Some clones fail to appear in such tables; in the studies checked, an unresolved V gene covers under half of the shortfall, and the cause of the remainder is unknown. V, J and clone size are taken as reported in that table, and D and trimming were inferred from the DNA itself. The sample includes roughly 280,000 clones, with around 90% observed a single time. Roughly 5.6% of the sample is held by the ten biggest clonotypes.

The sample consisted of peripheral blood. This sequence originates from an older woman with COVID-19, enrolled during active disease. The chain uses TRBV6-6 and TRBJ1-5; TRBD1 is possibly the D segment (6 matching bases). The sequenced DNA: TGTGCCAGCAGTAACGTACAGGGTGGTCAGCCCCAGCATTTT. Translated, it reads CASSNVQGGQPQHF.